This T cell receptor (beta chain) is from a study of OX40 agonist ivuxolimab in advanced cancers. Study at large: Patients were treated with ivuxolimab, an agonistic anti-OX40 (CD134) antibody. Age averaged around 59 years (range roughly 23 to 90), and less than 85% were male. The study's findings and limits: Compared with others, partial responders at 0.1-3.0 mg/kg displayed clonal expansion among the lowest.

As for this clone: Antigen unknown.

Baseline, cycle 4 day 1, and cycle 7 day 1 were the blood sampling points. Some clones are missing from TCRdb's copy, which holds only in-frame ones; the method was immunoSEQ multiplex PCR. The sample has approximately 59,000 clones; 88% are singletons. This clonotype was sampled from an adult with an advanced solid tumor such as melanoma, head and neck, liver or kidney cancer. Sequenced material: CD4+ or CD8+ T cells sorted from blood, taken in a trial of the OX40 agonist ivuxolimab.

The CDR3: CASSSDRGRRGYTF. CDR3 bases: TGTGCCAGCAGTTCGGACAGGGGGCGACGAGGCTACACCTTC. This rearrangement joins TRBV6-5 to TRBJ1-2; 11 bases fit TRBD1. The CDR3 contains 14 residues. CDR1 is MNHEY, CDR2 SVGAGI, per germline. Unmatched junction bases numbered 6, after V lost 4 bases and J lost 8 bases.